The 20 T cell receptor beta chains reported below all come from one sample, sequenced in a study of graft-versus-host responses after intestinal transplantation. Antigen specificity for these receptors is unknown. TCRdb's table, derived via immunoSEQ multiplex PCR, lists solely in-frame clones and lacks some. This sample yields about 120,000 clones, of which 90% to 95% are seen a single time; about 3.3% belongs to the top ten. Material: unstimulated CD8+ T cells sorted from spleen or lymph node cells, obtained before intestinal transplant. These TCRs come from a human donor who received an intestinal transplant.

CDR3 sequence: CASSPRGAGGPVDTQYF. The CDR3 coding sequence is TGTGCCAGCAGCCCCCGCGGGGCGGGAGGGCCGGTAGATACGCAGTATTTT. The chain combines TRBV13 with TRBJ2-3, with 9 bases lining up with TRBD2. The V and J ends lost 5 bases and 5 bases, in that order; junction bases with no gene match: 14. The CDR3 has 17 residues. Germline values: CDR1 PRHDT, CDR2 FYEKMQ (reference sequence).

This chain's CDR3 is CASSYDRGSEKLFF. Here the CDR3 DNA reads TGTGCCAGCAGCTATGACAGGGGTAGTGAAAAACTGTTTTTT. The V call is TRBV6-5, the J call TRBJ1-4; 8 positions match TRBD1. Trimming cost V 6 bases and J 7 bases; bases outside gene matches: 7. Germline loops: CDR1 MNHEY, CDR2 SVGAGI. CDR3 length equals 14 residues.

The J gene is TRBJ2-5, the V gene TRBV21-1; TRBD1, the table's D call, was not compared with the DNA. TRBV21-1 is a documented pseudogene. The CDR3 spans 15 residues. This chain's CDR3 is CASSPDFTGQETQYF. The CDR3 DNA reads as TGTGCCAGCAGCCCCGACTTTACAGGGCAAGAGACCCAGTACTTC.

The gene calls are TRBV16 and TRBJ2-3, with 9 positions matching TRBD1. Trimming at V came to 2 bases and at J to 2 bases, leaving 5 bases not matched to a gene. The CDR3 has 16 residues. Germline CDR1 KGHSY, CDR2 FQNENV. Here the CDR3 reads CASSQPPQGATDTQYF. The DNA of the CDR3 is TGTGCCAGCAGCCAACCTCCACAGGGGGCCACAGATACGCAGTATTTT.

V is TRBV27 and J is TRBJ1-1, with D possibly matching TRBD1 (5 bases). Trimming left V 6 bases short and J 7 bases short, with 15 bases between. The CDR3 extends over 13 amino acids. Germline CDR1 MNHEY, CDR2 SMNVEV (reference sequence). In DNA form, the CDR3 reads TGTGCCAGCAGCAAGGGTGGAAGGGGTGAAGCTTTCTTT. This translates into CASSKGGRGEAFF.

The rearrangement uses TRBV7-3 and TRBJ2-1; D call uncertain. The V gene lost 5 bases and the J gene lost 1 base, with 12 bases spanning the gap. The CDR3 consists of 15 residues. Germline CDR1 SGHTA, CDR2 FQGTGA. The CDR3 nucleotides are TGTGCCAGCAGCGTTGCCCTAGGATCCTACAATGAGCAGTTCTTC. It encodes CASSVALGSYNEQFF.

The chain is built from TRBV5-1 and TRBJ2-7, with D possibly called TRBD1 or TRBD2 (5 bases each). Germline V lookup: CDR1 SGHRS, CDR2 YFSETQ. The CDR3 runs to 15 residues. Trimming cost V 4 bases and J 0 bases, with 14 bases left between them. The CDR3 is CASSVGPKSSYEQYF. The CDR3 nucleotides are TGCGCCAGCAGCGTGGGACCTAAGAGCTCCTACGAGCAGTACTTC. The full variable domain, rest sourced from reference TRBV5-1 and TRBJ2-7, is KAGVTQTPRYLIKTRGQQVTLSCSPISGHRSVSWYQQTPGQGLQFLFEYFSETQRNKGNFPGRFSGRQFSNSRSEMNVSTLELGDSALYLCASSVGPKSSYEQYFGPGTRLTVT.

J is TRBJ2-1 and V is TRBV28; D is perhaps TRBD2 (6 bases). The length of the CDR3 is 16 residues. V dropped 5 bases and J dropped 2 bases, with 16 bases sitting between them. The germline V gene has CDR1 MDHEN and CDR2 SYDVKM. The CDR3 loop reads CASSPQTGGTYNEQFF. DNA for the CDR3: TGTGCCAGCAGTCCCCAAACCGGGGGAACCTACAATGAGCAGTTCTTC.

This sequence joins TRBV13 and TRBJ2-2; 11 nucleotides agree with TRBD2. There are 16 residues in the CDR3. Germline trimming cut 3 bases from V and 2 bases from J; bases unmatched to any gene: 2. The germline CDR1 and CDR2 sequences are PRHDT and FYEKMQ (reference sequence). CDR3 amino acids: CASSFGTSGNTGELFF. The DNA for the CDR3 is TGTGCCAGCAGCTTTGGGACTAGCGGCAACACCGGGGAGCTGTTTTTT. Supplemented by reference TRBV13 and TRBJ2-2, the full variable domain reads AAGVIQSPRHLIKEKRETATLKCYPIPRHDTVYWYQQGPGQDPQFLISFYEKMQSDKGSIPDRFSAQQFSDYHSELNMSSLELGDSALYFCASSFGTSGNTGELFFGEGSRLTVL.

V is TRBV28 and J is TRBJ2-2; D may correspond to TRBD1 or TRBD2 (6 bases each). This CDR3 spans 14 amino acids. V lost 5 bases, J lost 2 bases, and 9 bases lay in between. Per the germline V gene, CDR1 is MDHEN and CDR2 is SYDVKM. The CDR3 nucleotides read TGTGCCAGCAGTGGAGGGGGAAACACCGGGGAGCTGTTTTTT. Translating it yields CASSGGGNTGELFF.

The chain employs TRBV5-1 and TRBJ2-7; 12 nucleotides align to TRBD2. The CDR3 consists of 18 residues. Looked up from germline, CDR1 is SGHRS and CDR2 is YFSETQ. V dropped 4 bases and J dropped 4; count of bases not matched to a gene: 15. The chain's CDR3 is CASSPGLAGPIWGYEQYF. CDR3 DNA sequence: TGCGCCAGCAGCCCCGGACTAGCGGGACCGATATGGGGTTACGAGCAGTACTTC.

The chain joins TRBV6-4 to TRBJ2-2; D unclear. There are 18 residues in the CDR3. Per the germline V gene, CDR1 is MRHNA and CDR2 is SNTAGT. The V end lost 0 bases, the J end lost 3 bases, and 17 bases lay between the germline ends. DNA for the CDR3: TGTGCCAGCAGTGACTCCCTGGGCCCACAACGGGACACCGGGGAGCTGTTTTTT. Translation gives CASSDSLGPQRDTGELFF.

This clone occurred once. The V and J genes are TRBV4-1 and TRBJ2-7, with 9 bases aligning to TRBD2. The CDR3 runs to 16 residues. Trimming cost V 2 bases and J 6 bases; bases outside gene matches: 11. Germline CDR1 and CDR2: MGHRA and YSYEKL. As DNA, the CDR3 is TGCGCCAGCAGCCAATCCTCAGCGGGACTAGCATTCGAGCAGTACTTC. Its protein is CASSQSSAGLAFEQYF.

This clone was seen once. The chain recombines TRBV4-3 with TRBJ1-6; D is unclear. This CDR3 has 17 residues. CDR1 is LGHNA, CDR2 YSLEER, per germline. V was shortened by 2 bases and J by 0 bases, with 11 bases between the two germline ends. Here the CDR3 reads CASSQKMQSSYNSPLHF. The CDR3 DNA sequence: TGCGCCAGCAGCCAAAAAATGCAGAGCTCCTATAATTCACCCCTCCACTTT.

The chain has TRBV9 and TRBJ2-7, with 7 bases identical to TRBD1. The V gene's germline CDR1 is SGDLS and CDR2 YYNGEE. The J segment lost 2 bases and the V segment lost 0 bases, leaving 2 bases of the junction unmatched. The CDR3 loop spans 14 amino acids. CDR3 protein: CASSVGDSTYEQYF. For the CDR3, the DNA is TGTGCCAGCAGCGTAGGGGACAGCACCTACGAGCAGTACTTC.

The rearrangement joins TRBV6-5 to TRBJ2-7, with a tentative D call TRBD1 (5 bases). The V end was cut by 5 bases, the J end by 8 bases, with 13 bases between. Per the germline V gene, CDR1 is MNHEY and CDR2 is SVGAGI. The CDR3 runs 12 residues. CDR3 sequence reads: CASSPGHPQQYF. DNA for the CDR3: TGTGCCAGCAGTCCTGGACACCCCCAGCAGTACTTC.

DNA of the CDR3: TGTGCCAGCAGCGTAGGCTCGAGGTTTAGCGGGAGCTCCTACGAGCAGTACTTC. Translation: CASSVGSRFSGSSYEQYF. The chain uses TRBV9 and TRBJ2-7; 9 nucleotides agree with TRBD2. With 0 bases clipped from V and 0 bases from J, the junction kept 10 bases outside the gene matches. Germline V gives CDR1 SGDLS, CDR2 YYNGEE. There are 18 residues in the CDR3.

This clone has just one count. The chain combines TRBV7-3 with TRBJ1-3; a weak D match, TRBD1 (5 bases). The CDR3 contains 13 residues. V lost 8 bases and J 4 bases, leaving 12 bases between the germline ends. Germline assignment: CDR1 SGHTA and CDR2 FQGTGA. CDR3: CASSRGDGNTIYF. The CDR3 DNA reads as TGTGCCAGCTCGAGGGGAGACGGAAACACCATATATTTT.

The chain carries TRBV7-9 and TRBJ2-1; 14 bases are a match to TRBD2. J gave up 2 bases and V 3 bases, and 3 bases lay outside the gene matches. This CDR3 region has 17 residues. Per the germline V gene, CDR1 is SEHNR and CDR2 is FQNEAQ (reference sequence). The CDR3 protein is CASSFGLAGGPYNEQFF. CDR3 nucleotide sequence: TGTGCCAGCAGCTTCGGACTAGCGGGAGGACCCTACAATGAGCAGTTCTTC.

The chain recombines TRBV27 with TRBJ2-1, with D tentatively TRBD2 (6 bases). The CDR3 extends over 13 amino acids. The germline V gene has CDR1 MNHEY and CDR2 SMNVEV (reference sequence). Trimming left V 5 bases short and J 9 bases short, with 14 bases between. CDR3 sequence: CASSTLNGGEQFF. For the CDR3, the DNA is TGTGCCAGCAGTACCCTGAACGGGGGTGAGCAGTTCTTC.